Sequencing of this TCR beta chain was carried out in a study of blood T cell repertoires in COVID-19. Study background: The analysed material was cDNA or gDNA that came from T cells, B-cell-depleted T cells, or PBMCs.

Original analysis: Researchers report that nucleated cell counts were estimated from reference gene primer amplification. The repertoire was sequenced with immunoSEQ multiplex PCR; TCRdb's copy has only in-frame clones and lacks some. V and J calls and clone size are those listed in that table; D and trimming were worked out from the DNA. The sample has approximately 120,000 clones, about 90% seen once. There are 14 residues in the CDR3. V was clipped by 3 bases and J by 5 bases, with 10 bases between them. Germline values: CDR1 MNHNS, CDR2 SASEGT. The clonotype was recovered from a human donor in a cohort sampled during active COVID-19. The sequencing sample was made of peripheral blood. The chain couples TRBV6-1 to TRBJ1-4; the D is unclear. CDR3 nucleotide sequence: TGTGCCAGCAGTGAGTCGCGTATAAATGAAAAACTGTTTTTT. Translating it yields CASSESRINEKLFF.